The clone carrying this T cell receptor (beta chain) was picked up many times. Its antigen is undetermined. This entry belongs to a study of T cell responses to AZD1222 COVID-19 vaccine. Study-wide findings and caveats: CD4 TCRs covered the whole spike, strongest at regions 160-218 and 743-854. At study baseline, merely a handful of AZD1222 recipients were seropositive.

The assay was immunoSEQ multiplex PCR, and TCRdb's table has in-frame clones only and misses some. Of roughly 130,000 clones in the sample, 88% were seen once. CDR3 length equals 13 residues. The germline CDR1 and CDR2 sequences are SGHAT and FQNNGV. Trimming took off 0 bases at V and 6 bases at J, with 9 bases between the two ends. The rearrangement links TRBV11-2 to TRBJ2-7; D is perhaps TRBD1 or TRBD2 (5 bases each). The sequence came from an adult in good health. Material: peripheral blood, obtained on day 0 of AZD1222 vaccination. The chain's CDR3 is CASSLENGGEQYF. The DNA for the CDR3 is TGTGCCAGCAGCTTAGAAAATGGGGGCGAGCAGTACTTC.